The rows below give T cell receptor beta chains drawn from one sample of a study of blood T cell repertoires in COVID-19. Some clones are missing from TCRdb's copy, which holds only in-frame ones; the method was immunoSEQ multiplex PCR. The sample has about 250,000 clones, around 88% seen once. The sequenced sample consisted of peripheral blood. These receptors all come from a man aged 25 to 40 with acute or convalescent COVID-19. CDR3s include the opening cysteine and the closing phenylalanine or tryptophan. The D gene is left open where the match is weak. Not all rows give a size; the values are once, few, many and, for expanded clones, a class.

d_call	v_call	j_call	clone_size	cdr3_aa	cdr3_nt
.	TRBV9	TRBJ1-3	.	CASSAAPGGNTIYF	TGTGCCAGCAGCGCGGCTCCAGGGGGAAACACCATATATTTT
TRBD1	TRBV6-5	TRBJ2-5	.	CASRTTGRETQYF	TGTGCCAGCAGGACGACAGGGCGAGAGACCCAGTACTTC
.	TRBV4-1	TRBJ1-2	.	CASSQDQGIYGYTF	TGCGCCAGCAGCCAAGATCAGGGAATTTATGGCTACACCTTC
TRBD1	TRBV19	TRBJ2-1	.	CASSLTGGRVNEQFF	TGTGCCAGTAGTTTGACAGGGGGTAGGGTCAATGAGCAGTTCTTC
.	TRBV5-4	TRBJ1-1	.	CASSLAGVQDTEAFF	TGTGCCAGCAGCCTTGCGGGGGTTCAGGACACTGAAGCTTTCTTT
TRBD1	TRBV3-1/TRBV3-2	TRBJ1-5	.	CASSQGTVAVSQHF	TGTGCCAGCAGCCAGGGGACAGTAGCGGTATCCCAGCATTTT
TRBD1	TRBV3-1/TRBV3-2	TRBJ1-2	.	CASSQTDRGGSYGYTF	TGTGCCAGCAGCCAAACGGACAGGGGGGGAAGCTATGGCTACACCTTC
TRBD1	TRBV27	TRBJ1-6	.	CASSPGQGLALHF	TGTGCCAGCAGTCCGGGACAGGGGTTAGCCCTCCACTTT
.	TRBV5-1	TRBJ1-1	.	CASSQSGIEAFF	TGCGCCAGCAGCCAATCGGGAATTGAAGCTTTCTTT
TRBD1	TRBV2	TRBJ1-6	.	CASSEEGQGRNSPLHF	TGTGCCAGCAGTGAAGAGGGACAGGGGCGCAATTCACCCCTCCACTTT
.	TRBV7-8	TRBJ2-3	.	CASSLAGPLATDTQYF	TGTGCCAGCAGCTTAGCGGGACCACTAGCCACAGATACGCAGTATTTT
.	TRBV2	TRBJ2-1	.	CASRATSSDDNEQFF	TGTGCCAGCAGGGCGACTAGTTCGGACGACAATGAGCAGTTCTTC
.	TRBV2	TRBJ2-7	.	CASSPRGLGGYEQYF	TGTGCCAGCAGCCCAAGGGGCTTAGGTGGGTACGAGCAGTACTTC
.	TRBV28	TRBJ2-7	.	CASSPGGPTSEQYF	TGTGCCAGCAGCCCCGGAGGACCGACATCCGAGCAGTACTTC
.	TRBV5-1	TRBJ1-5	.	CASSLAAGDNQPQHF	TGCGCCAGCAGCTTGGCCGCAGGGGACAATCAGCCCCAGCATTTT
.	TRBV14	TRBJ2-7	.	CASSPFGPYEQYF	TGTGCCAGCAGCCCTTTTGGGCCCTACGAGCAGTACTTC
.	TRBV10-3	TRBJ2-1	.	CAISEQLVLISYNEQFF	TGTGCCATCAGTGAGCAGCTAGTCTTGATCTCCTACAATGAGCAGTTCTTC
.	TRBV19	TRBJ2-2	.	CASSIATRNTGELFF	TGTGCCAGTAGTATAGCCACTCGCAACACCGGGGAGCTGTTTTTT
.	TRBV13	TRBJ2-3	.	CASSLGLSTDTQYF	TGTGCCAGCAGCTTAGGTCTTAGCACAGATACGCAGTATTTT
.	TRBV15	TRBJ1-4	once	CATSRDFAYNEKLFF	TGTGCCACCAGCAGAGATTTTGCCTATAATGAAAAACTGTTTTTT
TRBD1	TRBV5-1	TRBJ1-1	.	CASQPTGGSTEAFF	TGCGCCAGCCAACCTACAGGGGGCTCCACTGAAGCTTTCTTT
TRBD1	TRBV2	TRBJ1-5	.	CASSPSATGIVRNQPQHF	TGTGCCAGCAGTCCGAGCGCGACAGGGATAGTACGCAATCAGCCCCAGCATTTT
TRBD1	TRBV5-6	TRBJ1-4	few	CASSSRGQGDEKLFF	TGTGCCAGCAGCTCGAGAGGACAGGGGGATGAAAAACTGTTTTTT
TRBD2	TRBV28	TRBJ2-7	.	CASSQSGTNSYEQYF	TGTGCCAGCAGTCAAAGCGGGACTAACTCCTACGAGCAGTACTTC
.	TRBV4-1	TRBJ2-1	.	CASSQPRLFYNEQFF	TGCGCCAGCAGCCAACCTAGACTCTTCTACAATGAGCAGTTCTTC
TRBD1	TRBV28	TRBJ1-1	few	CASSLGGGRGTEAFF	TGTGCCAGCAGTTTAGGAGGGGGCCGGGGCACTGAAGCTTTCTTT
TRBD1	TRBV27	TRBJ1-1	.	CASSWTGANTEAFF	TGTGCCAGCAGTTGGACAGGGGCGAACACTGAAGCTTTCTTT
TRBD1	TRBV7-3	TRBJ1-2	.	CASSPKPGQPNYGYTF	TGTGCCAGCAGCCCAAAACCGGGACAGCCTAACTATGGCTACACCTTC
.	TRBV6-5	TRBJ2-7	.	CASSYTQGYEQYF	TGTGCCAGCAGTTACACCCAGGGCTACGAGCAGTACTTC
.	TRBV6-5	TRBJ1-1	.	CASSYSGGNTEAFF	TGTGCCAGCAGTTACTCGGGGGGGAACACTGAAGCTTTCTTT
TRBD1	TRBV9	TRBJ1-2	.	CASSATGGPYGYTF	TGTGCCAGCAGCGCCACAGGGGGCCCCTATGGCTACACCTTC
.	TRBV6-5	TRBJ2-1	.	CASSNAGRHNEQFF	TGTGCCAGCAGCAATGCCGGGAGACACAATGAGCAGTTCTTC
.	TRBV6-1	TRBJ1-2	few	CASSELHTLNYGYTF	TGTGCCAGCAGTGAACTTCACACCTTAAACTATGGCTACACCTTC
.	TRBV6-5	TRBJ1-2	.	CASSQTDFYGYTF	TGTGCCAGCAGTCAAACGGACTTCTATGGCTACACCTTC
.	TRBV19	TRBJ1-1	.	CASTGQSYTEAFF	TGTGCCAGTACCGGACAATCGTACACTGAAGCTTTCTTT
TRBD2	TRBV5-1	TRBJ2-5	.	CASSLGLAGETQYF	TGCGCCAGCAGCTTGGGACTAGCGGGAGAGACCCAGTACTTC
TRBD1	TRBV3-1/TRBV3-2	TRBJ1-2	.	CASSHPGTGGDLVGYTF	TGTGCCAGCAGCCACCCCGGGACAGGGGGCGATTTGGTCGGCTACACCTTC
.	TRBV6-5	TRBJ1-4	.	CASSYDSSKKLFF	TGTGCCAGCAGTTACGACAGCTCAAAAAAACTGTTTTTT
.	TRBV28	TRBJ1-6	.	CASTHPTPLKFSPLHF	TGTGCCAGCACCCACCCCACACCTTTAAAGTTTTCACCCCTCCACTTT
.	TRBV28	TRBJ1-5	.	CASKTDYFEPQHF	TGTGCCAGCAAGACGGACTATTTTGAGCCCCAGCATTTT
TRBD1	TRBV7-7	TRBJ1-6	.	CASSQGQYSPLHF	TGTGCTAGCAGCCAGGGACAGTATTCACCCCTCCACTTT
.	TRBV5-1	TRBJ2-2	once	CASRELSNTGELFF	TGCGCCAGCAGAGAACTTTCGAACACCGGGGAGCTGTTTTTT
.	TRBV9	TRBJ2-4	.	CASGGSPEGAKNIQYF	TGTGCCTCAGGAGGGAGTCCCGAGGGGGCCAAAAACATTCAGTACTTC
TRBD2	TRBV6-6	TRBJ2-7	.	CASSSVAGYEQYF	TGTGCCAGCAGTTCTGTAGCGGGCTACGAGCAGTACTTC
TRBD2	TRBV5-1	TRBJ2-2	once	CASSLLAGLNTGELFF	TGCGCCAGCAGTCTGCTAGCGGGGTTAAACACCGGGGAGCTGTTTTTT
.	TRBV11-2	TRBJ1-6	.	CASSLEGSRNSPLHF	TGTGCCAGCAGCTTAGAGGGCAGTCGAAATTCACCCCTCCACTTT
TRBD1	TRBV3-1/TRBV3-2	TRBJ1-5	.	CASSQDPRQGGGQPQHF	TGTGCCAGCAGCCAAGACCCCAGACAGGGGGGAGGGCAGCCCCAGCATTTT
.	TRBV18	TRBJ2-3	.	CASSLNLANTDTQYF	TGTGCCAGCTCACTAAATCTAGCGAACACAGATACGCAGTATTTT
.	TRBV18	TRBJ2-1	.	CASSPRLSNEQFF	TGTGCCAGCTCACCACGACTATCTAATGAGCAGTTCTTC
TRBD1	TRBV11-2	TRBJ2-7	.	CASSPLTGYYEQYF	TGTGCCAGCAGCCCTTTGACAGGGTACTACGAGCAGTACTTC
TRBD1	TRBV10-3	TRBJ2-7	.	CAISVTGGLSSEQYF	TGTGCCATCAGTGTTACAGGGGGCCTTTCCTCCGAGCAGTACTTC
TRBD2	TRBV29-1	TRBJ2-7	.	CSGLAGGNEQYF	TGCAGCGGGCTAGCGGGAGGGAACGAGCAGTACTTC
.	TRBV4-1	TRBJ2-1	.	CASSQKTPLSESSYNEQFF	TGCGCCAGCAGCCAAAAAACTCCCCTTTCGGAGAGCTCCTACAATGAGCAGTTCTTC
.	TRBV10-1	TRBJ2-5	.	CASSESLSGEETQYF	TGCGCCAGCAGTGAGTCGCTTAGCGGAGAAGAGACCCAGTACTTC
.	TRBV20-1	TRBJ2-7	.	CSARPDYEQYF	TGCAGTGCTAGACCAGACTACGAGCAGTACTTC
TRBD1	TRBV9	TRBJ2-2	.	CASSVDRTGAGELFF	TGTGCCAGCAGCGTAGACAGGACAGGGGCCGGGGAGCTGTTTTTT
.	TRBV5-1	TRBJ1-3	.	CASAIDPGSGNTIYF	TGCGCCAGCGCCATAGACCCGGGCTCTGGAAACACCATATATTTT
.	TRBV7-9	TRBJ1-3	.	CASALTTGNTIYF	TGTGCCTCCGCCCTAACTACTGGAAACACCATATATTTT